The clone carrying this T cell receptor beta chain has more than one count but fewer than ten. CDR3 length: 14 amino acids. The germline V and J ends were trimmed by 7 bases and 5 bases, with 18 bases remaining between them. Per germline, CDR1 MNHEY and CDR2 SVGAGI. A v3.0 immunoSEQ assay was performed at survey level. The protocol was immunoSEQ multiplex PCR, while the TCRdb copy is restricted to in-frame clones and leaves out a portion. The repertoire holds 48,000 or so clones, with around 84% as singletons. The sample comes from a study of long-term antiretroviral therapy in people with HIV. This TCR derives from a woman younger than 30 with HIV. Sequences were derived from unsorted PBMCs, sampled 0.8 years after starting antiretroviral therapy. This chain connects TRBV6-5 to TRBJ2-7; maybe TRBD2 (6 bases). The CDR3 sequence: CASNTLTRTHEQYF. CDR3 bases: TGTGCCAGCAACACACTGACTAGGACCCACGAGCAGTACTTC.